One TCR beta chain is described in this entry. A few counts support this clone. Its antigen is still unknown. No base quality values were provided; no much bigger clone lies one nucleotide off. The sample comes from a study of graft-versus-host responses after intestinal transplantation (TCRdb year 2021). Regarding the study in general: Recipients received multivisceral, liver-intestinal, or isolated intestinal transplants. Donor T cell macrochimerism was defined as a peak of at least 4% donor T cells among recipient peripheral blood mononuclear cells. Rather than going through the commercial service, samples from a few later patients were sequenced in-house on an Illumina MiSeq and processed with MiXCR. Graft-versus-host and host-versus-graft alloreactive T cell clones were tracked in the graft, circulation and bone marrow after intestinal transplantation using bulk TCR-beta CDR3 sequencing. Every recipient was given anti-thymocyte globulin induction, then maintenance tacrolimus and steroids for about three years. Alloreactive clones were identified by sequencing pre-transplant mixed lymphocyte reaction products and comparing these products with unstimulated pre-transplant donor and recipient T cells. A cohort of 24 intestinal transplant recipients, including one retransplant, was enrolled, and 3 patients lacking pretransplant specimens were excluded.

The germline V gene (reference sequence) supplies CDR1 MNHEY and CDR2 SMNVEV. The junction shows trimming of 2 bases on V and 3 bases on J, plus 8 bases between the germline ends. Including the terminal cysteine and phenylalanine, the CDR3 comprises 13 residues. The read is trimmed to its CDR3 DNA, 39 bases read in frame from base 1. The time point label, read with the paper, signifies: cells obtained before transplantation from donor or recipient. CD3+CD4+ and CD3+CD8+ populations were FACS-sorted from unstimulated pre-transplant donor and recipient cells taken from spleen or lymph nodes. Preparation of the library involved the immunoSEQ multiplex PCR assay. For most patients, genomic DNA was isolated using the Qiagen DNeasy Blood and Tissue Kit and was shipped frozen to Adaptive Biotechnologies for TCR sequencing. Adaptive Biotechnologies carried out high-throughput TCR-beta CDR3 sequencing of genomic DNA for most patients. The authors' pipeline ran thus. TCR sequencing data were retrieved from Adaptive's ImmunoSEQ software for about 17 patients, whereas a few other patients were processed with MiXCR and VDJtools. To correct CD4 versus CD8 sorting errors, sequences present in both subsets at a frequency ratio below 5:1 were removed. CDR3 nucleotide sequences shared between donor and recipient were removed because their origin could not be assigned. To be classed as alloreactive, a clone needed at least 2-fold expansion over unstimulated cells and a minimum CFSE-low frequency of 0.002% (template counts) or 0.001% (read counts). Clones detected in sequenced pre-transplant spleen, lymph node, or MLR CFSE-low populations of the donor or recipient were defined as mappable. Cumulative frequency of alloreactive clones was calculated as a percentage of all sequences weighted by copy number. Drawn from immuneACCESS, this table holds only the in-frame rearrangements with V and J called that TCRdb kept. Clones are partly lost; checked studies trace under half to an unresolved V gene and leave the rest unexplained. V and J calls and clone size come straight from that table; D and trimming were deduced from the DNA. The sample table shows around 100,000 clones, and approximately 90% are seen once. Together, the top ten hold under 0.3% of the sample.

Study-level results and caveats: GvH clones were detected in recipient bone marrow, and some of these GvH clones were observed earlier in ileal mucosa or blood, consistent with an intestinal mucosal origin. The conclusions were limited by the relatively low number and heterogeneity of the intestinal transplant patients. Peak levels of circulating GvH clones were associated with declines in HvG clones early after transplant. In the allografts of patients with donor T cell macrochimerism, GvH to HvG T cell clonal ratios were high.

The V and J segments used are TRBV27 and TRBJ2-7, with an unclear D gene assignment. This TCR came from a human donor who was the organ donor for an intestinal transplant. The material sequenced was unstimulated CD4+ T cells sorted from spleen or lymph node cells, taken before transplant. The encoded CDR3 is CASSLSWNYEQYF. The DNA is TGTGCCAGCAGTTTAAGCTGGAACTACGAGCAGTACTTC.